This T cell receptor beta chain is from a study of OX40 agonist ivuxolimab in advanced cancers. Overall study context: A partial response was reached by three patients: one with hepatocellular carcinoma and two with cutaneous melanoma.

Only in-frame clones appear in the TCRdb table, and some are missing; sequencing was by immunoSEQ multiplex PCR. The data contain around 2,000 clones, roughly 83% of them singletons. A note on this clone: The antigen remains undetermined.

The length of the CDR3 is 14 residues. Germline loops: CDR1 SGDLS, CDR2 YYNGEE. V lost 0 bases to trimming and J lost 5 bases, with 11 bases between them. Whole-study results and caveats: Among the lowest peripheral clonal expansion occurred in 0.1-3.0 mg/kg partial responders. Among T cells, CD8+ cells averaged more expanded clones than CD4+ cells.

This chain connects TRBV9 to TRBJ2-5, with unresolved D. The specimen was CD4+ or CD8+ T cells sorted from blood, collected in a trial of the OX40 agonist ivuxolimab. This clonotype was sampled from an adult with an advanced solid tumor such as melanoma, head and neck, liver or kidney cancer. The CDR3 reads CASSVAALAETQYF. The CDR3 DNA sequence: TGTGCCAGCAGCGTAGCGGCCCTGGCGGAGACCCAGTACTTC.